These 4 T cell receptor beta chains were all obtained from the same sample, sequenced in a study of graft-versus-host responses after intestinal transplantation. Some clones are missing from TCRdb's copy, which holds only in-frame ones; the method was immunoSEQ multiplex PCR. In the table there are 20,000 to 25,000 clones, around 94% of which are singletons. Sequencing was performed on PBMCs, taken 156 days after intestinal transplant. These receptors were obtained from a human patient who received an intestinal transplant, so some T cells may come from the graft donor.

The chain is built from TRBV7-9 and TRBJ2-7, with D uncertain. This CDR3 has 13 residues. Per the germline V gene, CDR1 is SEHNR and CDR2 is FQNEAQ (reference sequence). Between the trimmed V and J ends, which lost 1 base and 6 bases, there was a span of 10 bases. The CDR3 is CASSLGQLSEQYF. The CDR3 DNA sequence: TGTGCCAGCAGCTTAGGCCAGCTCTCCGAGCAGTACTTC.

The chain links TRBV7-8 to TRBJ2-1; no firm D call. Germline CDR1 and CDR2: SGHVS and FQNEAQ. The CDR3 contains 16 residues. The V end lost 4 bases, the J end lost 0 bases, and 13 bases lay between the germline ends. The CDR3 DNA sequence: TGTGCCAGCAGCTCCCAACCGGGCGTCTCCTACAATGAGCAGTTCTTC. Translating it yields CASSSQPGVSYNEQFF.

V and J are TRBV10-3 and TRBJ1-1; 9 bases are shared with TRBD1. Germline CDR1 ENHRY, CDR2 SYGVKD. The trim removed 6 bases at V and 7 bases at J, leaving 9 bases unmatched. The CDR3 has 14 residues. The CDR3 loop reads CAIRHTDRGFEAFF. DNA of the CDR3: TGTGCCATCAGACACACGGACAGGGGCTTTGAAGCTTTCTTT.

The V gene is TRBV30, the J gene TRBJ1-5, with 7 nucleotides matching TRBD1. V shed 1 base and J 7 bases; nucleotides not matched to a gene: 10. The CDR3 loop spans 15 amino acids. The germline CDR1 and CDR2 sequences are GTSNPN and SVGIG (reference sequence). In nucleotides, the CDR3 is TGTGCCTGGAGTGGCCCGACAGGGTATGGACAGCCCCAGCATTTT. Residues: CAWSGPTGYGQPQHF. Supplemented by reference TRBV30 and TRBJ1-5, the full variable domain reads SQTIHQWPATLVQPVGSPLSLECTVEGTSNPNLYWYRQAAGRGLQLLFYSVGIGQISSEVPQNLSASRPQDRQFILSSKKLLLSDSGFYLCAWSGPTGYGQPQHFGDGTRLSIL.